This T cell receptor (beta chain) was captured by sequencing in a study of blood T cell repertoires in COVID-19. Study as a whole: There were acute and convalescent COVID-19 samples, and they came from the United States, Italy and Spain.

As processed by the authors: Amplified reference gene primers provided the basis for estimating nucleated cell counts. Some clones are missing from TCRdb's copy, which holds only in-frame ones; the method was immunoSEQ multiplex PCR. D and trimming were read from the DNA, whereas the V and J calls and clone size are those reported in that table. The repertoire consists of roughly 500,000 clones, with 70% to 90% occurring once and the leading ten covering more than 3%. CDR1 MGHRA and CDR2 YSYEKL come from the germline V gene. The V gene lost 0 bases and the J gene lost 4 bases, with 6 bases spanning the gap. The length of the CDR3 is 13 residues.

This TCR was sampled from a human donor in a cohort sampled during active COVID-19. The J gene is TRBJ1-2, the V gene TRBV4-1, with D perhaps matching TRBD1 (5 bases). Material for sequencing was peripheral blood. CDR3 sequence reads: CASSQDTGYGYTF. As DNA, the CDR3 is TGCGCCAGCAGCCAAGATACAGGCTATGGCTACACCTTC.